These 2 T cell receptor beta chains were all obtained from the same sample, sequenced in a study of blood T cell repertoires in COVID-19 (dated by TCRdb to about 2020). The library came from the immunoSEQ multiplex PCR assay. Entries here come from immuneACCESS through TCRdb and include only in-frame sequences with V and J called. Some clones fail to appear in such tables; in the studies checked, an unresolved V gene covers under half of the shortfall, and the cause of the remainder is unknown. The sample table lists about 140,000 clones, more than 75% of them with a count of one. The biggest ten clones account for around 12% of the sample. The sequenced material came from peripheral blood. The receptors shown here come from a man at least 80 years old with acute or convalescent COVID-19.

Here the CDR3 DNA reads TGTGCCAGCAGCGTAGCCAGTGGGACAGAGCCCTACGAGCAGTACTTC. Translating it yields CASSVASGTEPYEQYF. This sequence joins TRBV9 and TRBJ2-7; 7 nucleotides align to TRBD1. Germline trimming cut 0 bases from V and 2 bases from J; bases unmatched to any gene: 8. Germline CDR1 reads SGDLS; CDR2 reads YYNGEE. This CDR3 region has 16 residues.

The V and J genes are TRBV5-6 and TRBJ2-3; D possibly corresponds to TRBD2 (6 bases). Germline V gene sequence: CDR1 SGHDT, CDR2 YYEEEE. The CDR3 consists of 16 residues. The ends were cut back, 4 bases at V and 1 base at J, with 16 bases in the middle. CDR3 bases: TGTGCCAGCAGCCCAGGGACTTCCCTAGGCACAGATACGCAGTATTTT. It encodes CASSPGTSLGTDTQYF.